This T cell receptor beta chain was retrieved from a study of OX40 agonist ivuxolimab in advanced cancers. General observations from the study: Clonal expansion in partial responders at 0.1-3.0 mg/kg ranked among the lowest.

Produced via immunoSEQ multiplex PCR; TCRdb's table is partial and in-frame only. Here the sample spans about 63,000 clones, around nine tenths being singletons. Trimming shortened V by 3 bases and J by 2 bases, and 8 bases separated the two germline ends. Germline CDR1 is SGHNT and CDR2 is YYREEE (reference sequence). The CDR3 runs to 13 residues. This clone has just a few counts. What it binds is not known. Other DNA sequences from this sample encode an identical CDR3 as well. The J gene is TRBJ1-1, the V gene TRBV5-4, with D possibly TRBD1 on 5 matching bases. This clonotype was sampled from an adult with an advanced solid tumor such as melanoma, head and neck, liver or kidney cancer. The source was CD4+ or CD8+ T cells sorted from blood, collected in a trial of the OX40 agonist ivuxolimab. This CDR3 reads CASSSGLNTEAFF. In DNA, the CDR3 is TGTGCCAGCAGCTCAGGGCTCAACACTGAAGCTTTCTTT.